This T cell receptor (beta chain) was captured in a study of CD8 T cells in ankylosing spondylitis. Study conclusions and caveats: Some of these motif variants have turned up before, in reports on reactive arthritis synovial fluid and blood. Disease-linked clones were reportedly significantly enriched in matched ankylosing spondylitis synovial fluid.

This clonotype was seen a few times. What it binds is not known. Researchers built TCR beta libraries using quantitative 5'-RACE with molecular barcodes. TCRdb analysed the 5' RACE reads with MiXCR anew, one entry per CDR3 protein. Of 25,000 to 35,000 distinct CDR3 sequences in the sample, roughly 29% are singletons; the top ten hold roughly 42%. The trim removed 0 bases at V and 5 bases at J, leaving 0 bases unmatched. CDR3 length: 13 residues. The germline CDR1 and CDR2 sequences are SGHVS and FNYEAQ. This TCR derives from a male donor with ankylosing spondylitis. The sample was synovial fluid, either unsorted or a sorted T cell fraction (not recorded which). This rearrangement joins TRBV7-6 to TRBJ2-5; 7 bases are shared with TRBD1. This CDR3 is CASSLARGETQYF. Here the CDR3 DNA reads TGTGCCAGCAGCTTAGCCAGGGGGGAGACCCAGTACTTC.